This record concerns one TCR beta chain sequence. What it recognizes is unknown. The data stem from a study of post-analysis software for immune sequencing data. The CDR3 consists of 14 residues. Between the trimmed V and J ends, which lost 0 bases and 7 bases, there was a span of 7 bases. Germline values: CDR1 MNHNY, CDR2 SVGAGI (reference sequence). General study findings and limits: Elevated frequency relative to controls characterized 4 or 5 TRBV segments in patients, TRBV5-6, TRBV5-1 and TRBV20-1 among them.

Unique-molecular-identifier-tagged TCR beta cDNA libraries were used. TCRdb passed the PCR reads through MiXCR, listing each CDR3 protein once. The sample lists about 540,000 distinct CDR3 sequences; less than 40% were seen once. The clonotype originates from a girl aged 2-17 years with multiple sclerosis. The sequencing input was blood. The chain uses TRBV6-6 and TRBJ1-6; no firm D call. The CDR3 spells CASSYSGSNSPLHF. CDR3 DNA: TGTGCCAGCAGTTACTCGGGCAGCAATTCACCCCTCCACTTT.